This T cell receptor (beta chain) was observed in a study of cytomegalovirus exposure and HLA in healthy donors. The wider study: There were around 390 genotyped donors. Of these, roughly 84% fell in the genetic ancestry cluster associated with self-reported Caucasian donors.

Germline-derived CDR1 and CDR2 are SGHRS and YFSETQ. The CDR3 spans 17 residues. The V segment lost 4 bases and the J segment 7 bases; nucleotides outside the gene matches: 8. With 60 Vbeta and 13 Jbeta primers, the PCR was carried out. Sequenced by immunoSEQ multiplex PCR; TCRdb stores in-frame clones only, minus some. The profile shows roughly 110,000 clones, approximately 80% of them singletons. The sequenced material came from PBMCs. This TCR derives from a man aged 35 to 55 in good health and CMV-seropositive. The V and J genes are TRBV5-1 and TRBJ2-2, with TRBD2 identical over 15 bases. This chain's CDR3 is CASSPGLAGGPVGELFF. CDR3 DNA: TGCGCCAGCAGCCCAGGACTAGCGGGGGGGCCCGTCGGGGAGCTGTTTTTT. Variable domain in full (rest from reference TRBV5-1 and TRBJ2-2): KAGVTQTPRYLIKTRGQQVTLSCSPISGHRSVSWYQQTPGQGLQFLFEYFSETQRNKGNFPGRFSGRQFSNSRSEMNVSTLELGDSALYLCASSPGLAGGPVGELFFGEGSRLTVL.